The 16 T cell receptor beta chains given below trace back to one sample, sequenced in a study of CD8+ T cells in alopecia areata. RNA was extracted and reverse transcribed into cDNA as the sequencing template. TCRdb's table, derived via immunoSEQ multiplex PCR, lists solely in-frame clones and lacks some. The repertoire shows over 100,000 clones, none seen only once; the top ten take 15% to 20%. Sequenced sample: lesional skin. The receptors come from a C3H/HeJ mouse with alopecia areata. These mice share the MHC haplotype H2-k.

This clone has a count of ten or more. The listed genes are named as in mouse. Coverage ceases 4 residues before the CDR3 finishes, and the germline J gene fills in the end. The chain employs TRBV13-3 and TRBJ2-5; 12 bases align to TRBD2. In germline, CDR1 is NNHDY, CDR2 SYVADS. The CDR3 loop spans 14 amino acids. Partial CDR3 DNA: TGTGCCAGCAGTCTGACTGGGGGGGCAGAC. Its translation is CASSLTGGAD. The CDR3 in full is CASSLTGGADTQYF.

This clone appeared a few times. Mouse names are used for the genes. CDR3 sequence reads: CASSHRYEQYF. The sequenced CDR3 bases are TGTGCTAGCAGTCACAGGTAT. The chain carries TRBV29 and TRBJ2-7, with a tentative D call TRBD1 (5 bases). The CDR3 is cut off 4 residues early in the read; its end comes from the germline J gene. The CDR3 has 11 residues. Germline CDR1 reads MSHET; CDR2 reads SYDVDS.

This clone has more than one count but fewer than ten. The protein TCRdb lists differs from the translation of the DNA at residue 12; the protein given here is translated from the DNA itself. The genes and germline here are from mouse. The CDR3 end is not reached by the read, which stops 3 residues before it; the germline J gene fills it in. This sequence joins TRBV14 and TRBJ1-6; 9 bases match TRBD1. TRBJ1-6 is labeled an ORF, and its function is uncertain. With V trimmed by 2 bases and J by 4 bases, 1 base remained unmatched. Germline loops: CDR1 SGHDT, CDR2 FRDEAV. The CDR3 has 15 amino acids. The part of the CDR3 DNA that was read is TGTGCCAGCAGTTTGGGGACAGGGTATAATTCGCCC. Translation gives CASSLGTGYNSP. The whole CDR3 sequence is CASSLGTGYNSPLYF.

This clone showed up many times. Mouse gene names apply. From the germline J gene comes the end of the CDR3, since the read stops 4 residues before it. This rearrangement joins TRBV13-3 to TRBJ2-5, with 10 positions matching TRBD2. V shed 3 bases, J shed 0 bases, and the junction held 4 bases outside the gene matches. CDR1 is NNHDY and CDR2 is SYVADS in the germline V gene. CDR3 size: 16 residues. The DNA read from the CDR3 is TGTGCCAGCAGTGGACTGGGGGGCCCTAACCAAGAC. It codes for CASSGLGGPNQD. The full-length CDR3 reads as CASSGLGGPNQDTQYF.

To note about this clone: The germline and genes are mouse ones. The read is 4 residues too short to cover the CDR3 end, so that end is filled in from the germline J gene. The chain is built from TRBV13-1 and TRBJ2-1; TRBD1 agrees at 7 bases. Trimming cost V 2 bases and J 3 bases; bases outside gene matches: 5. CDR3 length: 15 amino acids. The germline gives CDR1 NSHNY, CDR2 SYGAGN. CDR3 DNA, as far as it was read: TGTGCCAGCAGTGAAGTTTGGGACAGCTATGCT. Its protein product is CASSEVWDSYA. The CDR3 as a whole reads CASSEVWDSYAEQFF.

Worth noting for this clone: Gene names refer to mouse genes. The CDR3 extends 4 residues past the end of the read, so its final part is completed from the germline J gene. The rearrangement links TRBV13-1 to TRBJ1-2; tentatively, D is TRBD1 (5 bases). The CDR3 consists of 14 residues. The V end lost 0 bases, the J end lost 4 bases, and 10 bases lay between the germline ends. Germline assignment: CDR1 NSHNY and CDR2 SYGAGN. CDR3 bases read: TGTGCCAGCAGTGATGCAGGCAGGGTCTCC. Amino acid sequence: CASSDAGRVS. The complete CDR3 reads CASSDAGRVSDYTF.

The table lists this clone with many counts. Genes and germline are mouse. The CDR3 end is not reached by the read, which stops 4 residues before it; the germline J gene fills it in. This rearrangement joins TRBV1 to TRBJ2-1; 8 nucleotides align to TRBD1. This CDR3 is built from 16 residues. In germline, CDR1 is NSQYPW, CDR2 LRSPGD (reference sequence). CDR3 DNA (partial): TGCACCTGCAGTGCTCCCCCGGCGACAGGGGTTCCT. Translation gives CTCSAPPATGVP. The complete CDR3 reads CTCSAPPATGVPEQFF. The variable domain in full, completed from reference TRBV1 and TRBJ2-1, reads VTLLEQNPRWRLVPRGQAVNLRCILKNSQYPWMSWYQQDLQKQLQWLFTLRSPGDKEVKSLPGADYLATRVTDTELRLQVANMSQGRTLYCTCSAPPATGVPEQFFGPGTRLTVL.

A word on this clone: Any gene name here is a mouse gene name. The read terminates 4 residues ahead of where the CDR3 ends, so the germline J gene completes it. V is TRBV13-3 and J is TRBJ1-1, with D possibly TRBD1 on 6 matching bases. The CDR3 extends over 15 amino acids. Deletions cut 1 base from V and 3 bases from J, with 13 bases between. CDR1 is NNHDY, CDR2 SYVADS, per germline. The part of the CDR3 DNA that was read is TGTGCCAGCAGTGATCGGGGGGCGCGATACACA. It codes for CASSDRGARYT. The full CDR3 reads CASSDRGARYTEVFF.

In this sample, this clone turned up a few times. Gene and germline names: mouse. The CDR3 loop reads CASSDNHRVYEQYF. Incomplete CDR3 DNA: TGTGCCAGCAGTGATAATCACAGGGTCTAT. This chain connects TRBV13-3 to TRBJ2-7; D is possibly TRBD1 (6 bases). The DNA ends 4 residues before the CDR3 does, and the rest of the CDR3 is filled in from the germline J gene. The CDR3 loop spans 14 amino acids. CDR1 and CDR2 from the germline V gene are NNHDY and SYVADS. Deletions cut 1 base from V and 3 bases from J, with 11 bases between.

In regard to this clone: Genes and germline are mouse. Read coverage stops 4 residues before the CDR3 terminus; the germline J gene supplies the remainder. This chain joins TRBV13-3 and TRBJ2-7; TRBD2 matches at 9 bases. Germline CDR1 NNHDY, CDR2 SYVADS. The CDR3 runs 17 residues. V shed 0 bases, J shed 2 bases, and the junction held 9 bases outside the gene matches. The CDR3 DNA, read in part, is TGTGCCAGCAGTGATGGGTCCTCTGGGGGGGTGCCCTAT. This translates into CASSDGSSGGVPY. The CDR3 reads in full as CASSDGSSGGVPYEQYF.

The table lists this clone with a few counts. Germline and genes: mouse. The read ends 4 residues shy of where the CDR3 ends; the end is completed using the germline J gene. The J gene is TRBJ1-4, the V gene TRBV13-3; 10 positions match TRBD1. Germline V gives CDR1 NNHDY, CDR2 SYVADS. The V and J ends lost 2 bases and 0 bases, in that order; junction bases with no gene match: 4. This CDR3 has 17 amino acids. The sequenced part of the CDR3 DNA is TGTGCCAGCAGTGAACTGGGACAGGGGATTTCCAACGAA. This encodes CASSELGQGISNE. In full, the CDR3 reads CASSELGQGISNERLFF.

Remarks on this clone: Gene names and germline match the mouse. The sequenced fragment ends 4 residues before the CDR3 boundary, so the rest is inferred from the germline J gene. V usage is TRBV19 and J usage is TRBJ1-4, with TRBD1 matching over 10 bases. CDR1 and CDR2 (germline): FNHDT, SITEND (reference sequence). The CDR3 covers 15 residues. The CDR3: CASSNRDRGGERLFF. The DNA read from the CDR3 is TGTGCCAGCAGTAACCGGGACAGGGGAGGCGAA.

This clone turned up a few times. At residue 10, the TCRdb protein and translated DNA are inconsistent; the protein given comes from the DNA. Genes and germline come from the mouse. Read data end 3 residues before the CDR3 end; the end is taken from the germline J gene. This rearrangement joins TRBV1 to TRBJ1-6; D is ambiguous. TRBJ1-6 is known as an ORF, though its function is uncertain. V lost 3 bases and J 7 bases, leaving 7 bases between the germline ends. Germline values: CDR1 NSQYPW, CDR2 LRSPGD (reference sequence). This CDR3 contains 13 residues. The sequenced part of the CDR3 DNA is TGCACCTGCAGTGCCGCAGGCAATTCGCCC. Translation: CTCSAAGNSP. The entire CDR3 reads CTCSAAGNSPLYF.

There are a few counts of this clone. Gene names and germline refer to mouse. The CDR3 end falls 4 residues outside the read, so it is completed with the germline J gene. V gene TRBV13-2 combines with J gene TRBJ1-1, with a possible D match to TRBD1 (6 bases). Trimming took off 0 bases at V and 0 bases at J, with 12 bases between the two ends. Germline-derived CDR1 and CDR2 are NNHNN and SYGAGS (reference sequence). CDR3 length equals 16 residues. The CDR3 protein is CASGDVRGDTNTEVFF. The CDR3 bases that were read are TGTGCCAGCGGTGATGTCAGGGGCGATACAAACACA.

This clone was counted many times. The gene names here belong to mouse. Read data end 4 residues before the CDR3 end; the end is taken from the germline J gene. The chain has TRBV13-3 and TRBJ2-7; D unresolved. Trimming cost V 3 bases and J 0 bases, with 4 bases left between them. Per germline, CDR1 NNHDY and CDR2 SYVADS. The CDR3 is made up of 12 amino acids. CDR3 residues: CASSVVSYEQYF. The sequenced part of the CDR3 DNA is TGTGCCAGCAGTGTAGTCTCCTAT.

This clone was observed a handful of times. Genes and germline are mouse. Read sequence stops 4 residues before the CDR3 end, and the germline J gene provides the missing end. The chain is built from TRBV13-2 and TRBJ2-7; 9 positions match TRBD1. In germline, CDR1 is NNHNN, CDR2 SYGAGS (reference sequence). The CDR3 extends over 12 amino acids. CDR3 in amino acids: CASGGTGNEQYF. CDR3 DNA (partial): TGTGCCAGCGGGGGGACAGGGAAT.